This TCR beta chain was profiled in a study of blood T cell repertoires in COVID-19. Study-wide context: The origin of the acute and convalescent COVID-19 samples was the United States, Italy and Spain. The cDNA or gDNA used as material had been derived from T cells, B-cell-depleted T cells, or PBMCs.

The CDR3 is made up of 15 amino acids. V shed 5 bases, J shed 6 bases, and the junction held 8 bases outside the gene matches. The germline V gene encodes CDR1 MDHEN and CDR2 SYDVKM. Original analysis: How many nucleated cells were present was estimated from reference gene primer amplification. Sequenced by immunoSEQ multiplex PCR; TCRdb stores in-frame clones only, minus some. The DNA was the basis for D and trimming; V, J and clone size are from that table. The sample includes 100,000 to 120,000 clones, about 88% of them seen just once. Specimen: peripheral blood. The V gene is TRBV28, the J gene TRBJ2-2; 8 nucleotides line up with TRBD1. The clonotype was recovered from a human donor in a cohort sampled during active COVID-19. The CDR3: CASSGAGGAAGELFF. The DNA for the CDR3 is TGTGCCAGCAGTGGGGCAGGGGGCGCCGCCGGGGAGCTGTTTTTT.